Shown below are 10 T cell receptor beta chains from a single sample sequenced in a study of T-cell memory formation after mild COVID-19. TCRdb ran MiXCR on the 5' RACE reads and lists one entry per CDR3 protein. The data contain tens of thousands of distinct CDR3 sequences, over 6.5% of them singletons. Sequenced input: PBMCs or a T cell subset sorted from them (not recorded which). The receptors stem from an adult who had mild COVID-19 (a few samples of this study predate the infection). Cell type and time point are not known.

This clonotype came up many times. The chain carries TRBV24-1 and TRBJ2-3; maybe TRBD2 (6 bases). CDR3 length equals 16 residues. The germline gives CDR1 KGHDR, CDR2 SFDVKD. The V gene lost 1 base and the J gene lost 1 base, with 11 bases spanning the gap. DNA for the CDR3: TGTGCCACCAGTGATTTTGCGGGAAGGGGCACAGATACGCAGTATTTT. Amino acids: CATSDFAGRGTDTQYF.

J is TRBJ2-5 and V is TRBV7-8; 9 nucleotides line up with TRBD2. Germline loops: CDR1 SGHVS, CDR2 FQNEAQ. Trimming cost V 4 bases and J 5 bases; bases outside gene matches: 14. CDR3 length: 17 residues. CDR3 bases: TGTGCCAGCAGCTCGACAGCCTGGCGGGAGGGCCGTGAGACCCAGTACTTC. Translation gives CASSSTAWREGRETQYF.

This clonotype was detected only a few times. J is TRBJ1-1 and V is TRBV4-2, with 7 positions matching TRBD1. The CDR3 is 17 residues long. Looked up from germline, CDR1 is LGHNA and CDR2 is YNFKEQ. The V and J ends lost 1 base and 0 bases, in that order; junction bases with no gene match: 8. The CDR3 loop reads CASSQVTGAGVNTEAFF. CDR3 DNA: TGTGCCAGCAGCCAAGTTACAGGGGCTGGAGTGAACACTGAAGCTTTCTTT.

The CDR3 loop reads CASSPRDRLKEAQYF. The CDR3 nucleotides read TGTGCCAGCAGTCCACGGGACAGGTTGAAAGAAGCGCAGTATTTT. The V and J genes are TRBV27 and TRBJ2-3; 8 nucleotides line up with TRBD1. The length of the CDR3 is 15 residues. Trimming cost V 5 bases and J 10 bases; bases outside gene matches: 14. Looked up from germline, CDR1 is MNHEY and CDR2 is SMNVEV (reference sequence).

This clonotype has a count of ten or more. The genes are TRBV30 and TRBJ2-1; tentatively, D is TRBD2 (6 bases). Trimming cost V 0 bases and J 9 bases, with 12 bases left between them. CDR1 and CDR2 from the germline V gene are GTSNPN and SVGIG (reference sequence). The length of the CDR3 is 13 residues. This CDR3 is CAWSVRLGGEQFF. In DNA form, the CDR3 reads TGTGCCTGGAGTGTACGATTGGGGGGTGAGCAGTTCTTC.

This clonotype came up many times. J is TRBJ1-1 and V is TRBV20-1; no clear D gene. The CDR3 is made up of 13 amino acids. Germline-derived CDR1 and CDR2 are DFQATT and SNEGSKA (reference sequence). V was pared by 2 bases and J by 1 base, with 8 bases between. The CDR3 region has the DNA TGCAGTGCTAGATCAGGTCCGAACACTGAAGCTTTCTTT. It translates to CSARSGPNTEAFF.

In DNA, the CDR3 is TGTGCCAGCAGCCGCGGGGCACAGGGGGCCTACGAGCAGTACTTC. This encodes CASSRGAQGAYEQYF. V gene TRBV11-1 combines with J gene TRBJ2-7, with TRBD1 identical over 8 bases. The CDR3 contains 15 residues. V lost 5 bases, J lost 2 bases, and 8 bases stayed unmatched. CDR1 is SGHAT, CDR2 FQDESV, per germline (reference sequence).

A remark on this clonotype: Compared with germline, one end of the junction differs, possibly owing to a read error. The rearrangement uses TRBV6-1 and TRBJ2-1; 7 bases map to TRBD2. Germline values: CDR1 MNHNS, CDR2 SASEGT. The CDR3 totals 13 residues. The CDR3 loop reads CASSEIPQRGIAF. The DNA for the CDR3 is TGTGCCAGCAGTGAAATACCCCAGCGGGGCATAGCTTTC.

This sequence joins TRBV18 and TRBJ2-7; 9 bases agree with TRBD1. In germline, CDR1 is KGHSH, CDR2 LQKENI. V was clipped by 2 bases and J by 0 bases; unmatched bases: 2. The CDR3 covers 15 residues. CDR3 sequence (DNA): TGTGCCAGCTCACCAGGGACAGGGAGCTCCTACGAGCAGTACTTC. Protein sequence: CASSPGTGSSYEQYF.

This clonotype was recorded at least ten times. The chain is built from TRBV5-1 and TRBJ2-1, with D perhaps matching TRBD2 (6 bases). V dropped 4 bases and J dropped 4 bases, with 9 bases sitting between them. The CDR3 sequence is 13 residues long. Germline V gene sequence: CDR1 SGHRS, CDR2 YFSETQ. The CDR3 DNA reads TGCGCCAGCAGCGGGGGACTTTACAATGAGCAGTTCTTC. Translating it yields CASSGGLYNEQFF.